This T cell receptor beta chain was profiled in a study of T cells in narcolepsy. Study-wide results and caveats: Blood of same and different patients, but not healthy controls, reportedly held recurring autoreactive clonotypes.

The length of the CDR3 is 15 residues. The germline CDR1 and CDR2 sequences are LNHDA and SQIVND (reference sequence). V was trimmed by 5 bases and J by 3 bases, leaving 13 bases between them. Libraries were prepared by immunoSEQ multiplex PCR; TCRdb keeps only in-frame clonotypes and omits some of them. The data contain around 39,000 clones, around 85% of them singletons. Note on this clone: Its antigen is undetermined.

This clonotype was sampled from a human donor with narcolepsy. The sample taken for sequencing was CD45RA- memory CD4+ T cells from PBMCs. The V and J genes are TRBV19 and TRBJ2-2; the D call may be TRBD1 or TRBD2 (6 bases each). The CDR3 region has the DNA TGTGCCAGTAGTCCGGACGGGGGCTACACCGGGGAGCTGTTTTTT. It translates to CASSPDGGYTGELFF.